A single sample is the source of the 18 T cell receptor beta chains below, sequenced in a study of prognosis after radiotherapy for stage I lung cancer. The TCR beta CDR3 region was amplified from genomic DNA, with two rounds of multiplex PCR being used for the amplification. Gene-specific TRBV and TRBJ primers were used in PCR round one. TCRdb re-called the multiplex PCR reads with MiXCR, one entry per CDR3 protein. The data contain about 30,000 distinct CDR3 sequences, roughly 30% of them singletons. The source material was PBMCs, sampled before or after stereotactic body radiation therapy (not recorded which). The receptors were gathered from a donor over 45 with non-small cell lung cancer.

This clonotype was detected many times. The gene calls are TRBV10-3 and TRBJ2-7; 7 bases fit TRBD2. Germline loops: CDR1 ENHRY, CDR2 SYGVKD. J gave up 4 bases and V 2 bases, and 11 bases lay outside the gene matches. The CDR3 covers 16 residues. The CDR3 loop is CAISENPPGGGYEQYF. DNA of the CDR3: TGTGCCATCAGTGAGAATCCGCCGGGAGGAGGATACGAGCAGTACTTC.

This clonotype was observed once. This chain links TRBV12-3 or TRBV12-4 with TRBJ2-7, with 7 positions matching TRBD1. The CDR3 runs 15 residues. Trimming cost V 4 bases and J 5 bases; bases outside gene matches: 11. Written as DNA, the CDR3 is TGTGCCAGCAGTTGGCAGTCCAAGGGGGCCAACGAGCAGTACTTC. Its translation: CASSWQSKGANEQYF.

This clonotype was counted at least ten times. V usage is TRBV6-1 and J usage is TRBJ2-3, with TRBD2 matching over 11 bases. V dropped 5 bases and J dropped 0; count of bases not matched to a gene: 7. Germline V lookup: CDR1 MNHNS, CDR2 SASEGT. The length of the CDR3 is 17 residues. CDR3 sequence: CASSQKLAGESTDTQYF. In DNA, the CDR3 is TGTGCCAGCAGTCAAAAACTAGCGGGAGAGAGCACAGATACGCAGTATTTT.

This clonotype was recorded at least ten times. CDR3 sequence reads: CASSLDVETEAFF. The DNA for the CDR3 is TGTGCCAGCAGCTTAGACGTGGAGACTGAAGCTTTCTTT. The chain carries TRBV7-8 and TRBJ1-1; D unclear. This CDR3 spans 13 amino acids. Trimming took 1 base from V and 5 from J, leaving 8 bases between them. The germline V gene encodes CDR1 SGHVS and CDR2 FQNEAQ.

Concerning this clonotype itself: Only one base separates this from a far larger clonotype, so it likely reflects a read error. V usage is TRBV6-1 and J usage is TRBJ2-1; 12 nucleotides line up with TRBD2. The V and J ends lost 6 bases and 2 bases, in that order; junction bases with no gene match: 5. Germline V gene lookup returns CDR1 MNHNS and CDR2 SASEGT. This CDR3 is built from 16 residues. The CDR3 bases are TGTGCCAGCAGGTTACTAGCGGGGGGCCCCTACAATGAGCAGTTCTTC. Translating gives CASRLLAGGPYNEQFF.

The gene calls are TRBV20-1 and TRBJ2-1; TRBD2 aligns across 7 bases. The length of the CDR3 is 14 residues. V gave up 0 bases and J gave up 8 bases; unmatched junction bases: 7. Germline values: CDR1 DFQATT, CDR2 SNEGSKA (reference sequence). Here the CDR3 reads CSAREGGSVHEQFF. CDR3 nucleotides: TGCAGTGCTAGAGAAGGCGGGAGCGTGCATGAGCAGTTCTTC.

The table lists this clonotype with many counts. This chain links TRBV15 with TRBJ1-4; D might be TRBD1 (6 bases). V was shortened by 8 bases and J by 3 bases, with 16 bases between the two germline ends. From germline, CDR1 is LNHNV and CDR2 YYDKDF (reference sequence). The CDR3 is 15 amino acids. In nucleotides, the CDR3 is TGTGCCACCTGGGATGGGGGCAGGGCTAATGAAAAACTGTTTTTT. The encoded protein is CATWDGGRANEKLFF. Combining the CDR3 with reference TRBV15 and TRBJ1-4 gives the whole variable domain DAMVIQNPRYQVTQFGKPVTLSCSQTLNHNVMYWYQQKSSQAPKLLFHYYDKDFNNEADTPDNFQSRRPNTSFCFLDIRSPGLGDTAMYLCATWDGGRANEKLFFGSGTQLSVL.

The chain is built from TRBV12-3 or TRBV12-4 and TRBJ2-7; D may match TRBD1 or TRBD2 (5 bases each). This CDR3 spans 13 amino acids. Trimming cost V 3 bases and J 2 bases, with 8 bases left between them. The CDR3 nucleotides read TGTGCCAGCAGTTTTCAGGGACCCTACGAGCAGTACGTC. Protein product: CASSFQGPYEQYV.

V and J are TRBV6-9 and TRBJ2-3; tentatively, D is TRBD2 (6 bases). Looked up from germline, CDR1 is MNHGY and CDR2 is SVAAGI. V lost 3 bases to trimming and J lost 6 bases, with 19 bases between them. This CDR3 has 16 amino acids. The CDR3 region has the DNA TGTGCCAGCAGTTACGGTGGCGGGGTGGCTTCTGATACGCAGTATTTT. Its translation: CASSYGGGVASDTQYF.

There are many counts of this clonotype. V and J are TRBV20-1 and TRBJ2-7; D call uncertain. CDR3 length: 11 residues. V lost 3 bases to trimming and J lost 4 bases, with 7 bases between them. From germline, CDR1 is DFQATT and CDR2 SNEGSKA (reference sequence). This chain's CDR3 is CSARKVYEQYF. For the CDR3, the DNA is TGCAGTGCTAGGAAGGTTTACGAGCAGTACTTC.

There are many counts of this clonotype. Its ends do not fully match the called genes, so a read error is possible. The rearrangement joins TRBV3-1 to TRBJ1-2; 9 nucleotides line up with TRBD1. The germline gives CDR1 LGHDT, CDR2 YNNKEL (reference sequence). The CDR3 loop spans 15 amino acids. The CDR3 coding sequence is TGTGTCAGCAGCCAAGTCGAGGACAGGGGCCTTGGCTACACCTTC. Translating gives CVSSQVEDRGLGYTF.

This clonotype came up many times. V usage is TRBV29-1 and J usage is TRBJ2-2, with D possibly TRBD2 on 6 matching bases. V lost 8 bases, J lost 2 bases, and 9 bases lay in between. The CDR3 has 12 amino acids. The germline V gene has CDR1 SQVTM and CDR2 ANQGSEA. CDR3 in amino acids: CSFSGNTGELFF. Written as DNA, the CDR3 is TGCAGCTTTAGCGGTAACACCGGGGAGCTGTTTTTT.

Many counts were recorded for this clonotype. The rearrangement uses TRBV12-3 or TRBV12-4 and TRBJ1-1, with TRBD1 matching 9 bases. The junction had 10 bases not matched to a gene; V was cut back by 6 bases and J by 5 bases. The CDR3 contains 15 residues. In nucleotides, the CDR3 is TGTGCCAGCAGACATCGACAGGGGGTTGGTACTGAAGCTTTCTTT. This sequence encodes CASRHRQGVGTEAFF.

Remarks on this clonotype: A far larger clone is off by one base, so a read error is likely. Since the CDR3 does not end with the conserved phenylalanine or tryptophan, this likely comes from a read error. This rearrangement joins TRBV6-9 to TRBJ1-1; D remains unclear. Per the germline V gene, CDR1 is MNHGY and CDR2 is SVAAGI. This CDR3 contains 14 residues. Trimming stripped 2 bases from V and 1 base from J, with 8 bases between. The CDR3: CASSYSRRNTEAFY. In nucleotides, the CDR3 is TGTGCCAGCAGTTATAGCAGACGGAACACTGAAGCTTTCTAT.

In regard to this clonotype: Only one base separates this from a far larger clonotype, so it likely reflects a read error. This chain links TRBV7-9 with TRBJ2-5; possibly TRBD2 for D (6 bases). This CDR3 has 15 amino acids. Germline V lookup: CDR1 SEHNR, CDR2 FQNEAQ (reference sequence). V lost 4 bases and J lost 3, with 15 bases in between. The CDR3 DNA reads as TGTGCCAGCAGCTCCATGGGAATAGCGGAAGAGACCCAGTACTTC. This encodes CASSSMGIAEETQYF.

The rearrangement links TRBV6-1 to TRBJ2-5; D is uncertain. Trimming shortened V by 1 base and J by 7 bases, and 10 bases separated the two germline ends. This CDR3 contains 13 residues. Germline V CDR1 and CDR2: MNHNS, SASEGT. Here the CDR3 DNA reads TGTGCCAGCAGTGAAGAGTCTAGACGGACCCAGTACTTC. Amino acid sequence: CASSEESRRTQYF.

This clonotype is medium-sized (0.01 to 0.1%) within its sample. The chain has TRBV27 and TRBJ1-6; D is possibly TRBD1 (5 bases). V was pared by 4 bases and J by 10 bases, with 11 bases between. CDR3 length: 13 amino acids. Germline V gives CDR1 MNHEY, CDR2 SMNVEV (reference sequence). CDR3 protein: CASSWQGESPLHF. The CDR3 DNA reads TGTGCCAGCAGTTGGCAGGGAGAATCACCCCTCCACTTT.

This clonotype was picked up many times. The CDR3 DNA reads TGTGCCAGCAGCCAAGATCAGCGGAGCAGGATATATAGCAATCAGCCCCAGCATTTT. This translates into CASSQDQRSRIYSNQPQHF. This rearrangement joins TRBV14 to TRBJ1-5; D is unclear. Looked up from germline, CDR1 is SGHDN and CDR2 is FVKESK. This CDR3 region has 19 residues. The V gene lost 0 bases and the J gene lost 0 bases, with 18 bases spanning the gap.